This record covers a single T cell receptor (beta chain). TCRdb's copy holds only in-frame clones and misses some; the assay was immunoSEQ multiplex PCR. The table shows 20,000 to 25,000 clones, with approximately 93% occurring only once. The data are from a study of T cell changes during pregnancy in multiple sclerosis. V was cut by 3 bases and J by 6 bases, with 10 bases left in between. From germline, CDR1 is SGHRS and CDR2 YFSETQ. The CDR3 runs to 12 residues. The sequenced sample was CD4+ T cells from peripheral blood mononuclear cells, obtained after pregnancy. The TCR was taken from a female donor in good health, enrolled as a control in a pregnancy study. The chain carries TRBV5-1 and TRBJ2-7; no firm D call. The CDR3 nucleotides read TGCGCCAGCAGCTGGAATCAGGCCGAGCAGTACTTC. It yields the protein CASSWNQAEQYF.